This T cell receptor (beta chain) was recovered during a study of cytotoxic CD8 clonotypes in ibrutinib-treated CLL. The table came from immunoSEQ multiplex PCR; TCRdb's copy has only in-frame clones and leaves some out. The table includes about 29,000 clones, 76% detected once. The sample was PBMCs, taken after 36 months of ibrutinib treatment. This clonotype was sampled from a human donor with chronic lymphocytic leukemia.

The CDR3 spells CASLEGTEAFF. The CDR3 nucleotides are TGTGCCAGTTTGGAGGGCACTGAAGCTTTCTTT. The chain joins TRBV2 to TRBJ1-1; no clear D. Trimming stripped 9 bases from V and 4 bases from J, with 9 bases between. Germline V gene data show CDR1 as SNHLY and CDR2 as FYNNEI. The CDR3 is made up of 11 amino acids. The whole variable domain, filled in from reference TRBV2 and TRBJ1-1, reads EPEVTQTPSHQVTQMGQEVILRCVPISNHLYFYWYRQILGQKVEFLVSFYNNEISEKSEIFDDQFSVERPDGSNFTLKIRSTKLEDSAMYFCASLEGTEAFFGQGTRLTVV.